What follows are 5 T cell receptor beta chains derived from one specimen sequenced in a study of cytomegalovirus exposure and HLA in healthy donors. The PCR used 60 Vbeta and 13 Jbeta primers. Sequencing was performed with immunoSEQ multiplex PCR; in TCRdb, only in-frame clones are kept and a portion is missing. The table lists about 140,000 clones, 80% of them singletons. Sequencing used PBMCs. The source is a man over 45 in good health and CMV-seronegative.

The V and J genes are TRBV6-5 and TRBJ1-3; 10 bases align to TRBD1. The ends lost 5 bases at V and 3 bases at J; junction bases unmatched: 4. Germline V gene lookup returns CDR1 MNHEY and CDR2 SVGAGI. The CDR3 consists of 15 residues. CDR3 sequence: CASSRQGASGNTIYF. In nucleotides, the CDR3 is TGTGCCAGCAGTCGACAGGGGGCGAGTGGAAACACCATATATTTT.

This chain links TRBV11-2 with TRBJ2-5; 8 bases match TRBD2. This CDR3 region has 17 residues. Germline V gene data show CDR1 as SGHAT and CDR2 as FQNNGV. With 1 base clipped from V and 5 bases from J, the junction kept 12 bases outside the gene matches. CDR3 DNA sequence: TGTGCCAGCAGCTTAGTCCCCAGCGGGAGATTCATGGAGACCCAGTACTTC. Its protein product is CASSLVPSGRFMETQYF. Complete variable domain (other parts from reference TRBV11-2 and TRBJ2-5): EAGVAQSPRYKIIEKRQSVAFWCNPISGHATLYWYQQILGQGPKLLIQFQNNGVVDDSQLPKDRFSAERLKGVDSTLKIQPAKLEDSAVYLCASSLVPSGRFMETQYFGPGTRLLVL.

In DNA, the CDR3 is TGCGCCAGCAACCTAGCGGGAAGCAACAATGAGCAGTTCTTC. It is translated as CASNLAGSNNEQFF. This sequence joins TRBV5-1 and TRBJ2-1; 9 nucleotides line up with TRBD2. The CDR3 spans 14 residues. Per germline, CDR1 SGHRS and CDR2 YFSETQ. V lost 6 bases to trimming and J lost 5 bases; unmatched junction nucleotides: 6.

CDR3 residues: CASSQASSNYGYTF. CDR3 DNA sequence: TGCGCCAGCAGCCAAGCCAGTTCCAACTATGGCTACACCTTC. The genes are TRBV4-1 and TRBJ1-2; D not certain. The germline CDR1 and CDR2 sequences are MGHRA and YSYEKL. Trimming removed 1 base at V and 2 bases at J, with 8 bases between. The CDR3 totals 14 residues.

This clone was counted only a few times. The gene calls are TRBV29-1 and TRBJ2-7; 11 bases align to TRBD1. V lost 3 bases and J lost 6; bases outside the gene matches: 7. Germline CDR1 is SQVTM and CDR2 is ANQGSEA. The CDR3 sequence is 14 residues long. The CDR3 here is CSVDAGTGGLEQYF. For the CDR3, the DNA is TGCAGCGTTGACGCCGGGACAGGGGGACTCGAGCAGTACTTC.